A single sample is the source of the 18 T cell receptor beta chains below, sequenced in a study of cytomegalovirus exposure and HLA in healthy donors. The PCR made use of 60 Vbeta and 13 Jbeta primers. TCRdb's table, derived via immunoSEQ multiplex PCR, lists solely in-frame clones and lacks some. The top ten hold more than 13% of the sample, which has 150,000 or so clones, about 80% seen once. Input material: PBMCs. The receptors here all came from a man aged 50 to 59 in good health and CMV-seropositive.

The chain joins TRBV28 to TRBJ1-3; 8 bases are shared with TRBD1. Germline values: CDR1 MDHEN, CDR2 SYDVKM. This CDR3 contains 15 residues. After removal of 6 bases from V and 2 bases from J, the junction contained 6 bases not matched to a gene. In nucleotides, the CDR3 is TGTGCCAGCAGGCATCCGGGACAGGCTGGAAACACCATATATTTT. This translates into CASRHPGQAGNTIYF.

The rearrangement joins TRBV19 to TRBJ2-1; weak D call: TRBD1 (6 bases). CDR3 length: 16 residues. In germline, CDR1 is LNHDA, CDR2 SQIVND (reference sequence). Trimming took off 5 bases at V and 4 bases at J, with 18 bases between the two ends. CDR3 protein: CASSPVRGGLYNEQFF. The CDR3 nucleotides are TGTGCCAGTAGTCCGGTCAGGGGCGGTTTGTACAATGAGCAGTTCTTC. Supplemented by reference TRBV19 and TRBJ2-1, the full variable domain reads DGGITQSPKYLFRKEGQNVTLSCEQNLNHDAMYWYRQDPGQGLRLIYYSQIVNDFQKGDIAEGYSVSREKKESFPLTVTSAQKNPTAFYLCASSPVRGGLYNEQFFGPGTRLTVL.

Points on this clone: This CDR3 is also generated by other DNA sequences in the sample. The V gene is TRBV6-1, the J gene TRBJ2-7; D remains ambiguous. This CDR3 has 14 amino acids. The V gene lost 6 bases and the J gene lost 0 bases, with 12 bases spanning the gap. The V gene's germline CDR1 is MNHNS and CDR2 SASEGT. CDR3 residues: CASSQTDSSYEQYV. CDR3 nucleotide sequence: TGTGCCAGCAGCCAGACTGATTCCTCCTACGAGCAGTACGTC.

The chain combines TRBV29-1 with TRBJ2-1; no firm D call. The CDR3 is 13 residues long. CDR1 SQVTM and CDR2 ANQGSEA come from the germline V gene. Trimming shortened V by 4 bases and J by 0 bases, and 7 bases separated the two germline ends. The CDR3 reads CSVGAGSYNEQFF. The CDR3 DNA reads as TGCAGCGTTGGGGCCGGCTCCTACAATGAGCAGTTCTTC.

This clone was seen just once. This sequence joins TRBV2 and TRBJ1-1; a weak D match, TRBD1 (6 bases). Trimming removed 8 bases from V and 0 bases from J, with 10 bases in between. The germline V gene has CDR1 SNHLY and CDR2 FYNNEI. The CDR3 runs 13 residues. CDR3: CASEGDLNTEAFF. CDR3 sequence (DNA): TGTGCCAGCGAGGGGGATTTGAACACTGAAGCTTTCTTT.

The chain joins TRBV18 to TRBJ1-1; TRBD1 aligns across 9 bases. The CDR3 runs 12 residues. The V gene's germline CDR1 is KGHSH and CDR2 LQKENI. Unmatched junction bases numbered 6, after V lost 6 bases and J lost 10 bases. The CDR3 here is CASSSTGGSAFF. As DNA, the CDR3 is TGTGCCAGCTCGTCAACAGGGGGCTCAGCTTTCTTT.

The chain is built from TRBV19 and TRBJ2-5, with 7 bases that match TRBD1. The CDR3 extends over 14 amino acids. Looked up from germline, CDR1 is LNHDA and CDR2 is SQIVND (reference sequence). V trimming: 7 bases; J trimming: 1 base; junction bases outside the gene matches: 6. The DNA for the CDR3 is TGTGCCAGTATGGACAGGCGCCGCCAAGAGACCCAGTACTTC. This translates into CASMDRRRQETQYF.

This chain's CDR3 is CASSYEGVPGELFF. CDR3 coding DNA: TGCGCCAGCAGCTATGAAGGGGTGCCCGGGGAGCTGTTTTTT. The chain joins TRBV5-1 to TRBJ2-2, with TRBD1 as a possible D gene (5 bases). Germline CDR1 and CDR2: SGHRS and YFSETQ. CDR3 length equals 14 residues. V lost 3 bases and J lost 6, with 12 bases in between.

The rearrangement uses TRBV5-1 and TRBJ2-2; 9 bases align to TRBD1. Looked up from germline, CDR1 is SGHRS and CDR2 is YFSETQ. V was pared by 4 bases and J by 4 bases, with 11 bases of the junction left unmatched. CDR3 length: 17 amino acids. CDR3 in amino acids: CASSPRTGQGSTGELFF. CDR3 DNA sequence: TGCGCCAGCAGCCCCCGAACGGGACAGGGAAGCACCGGGGAGCTGTTTTTT.

The rearrangement links TRBV4-3 to TRBJ2-7; TRBD2 matches 10 bases. CDR3 length: 17 amino acids. V dropped 2 bases and J dropped 3; count of bases not matched to a gene: 10. Germline V gene data show CDR1 as LGHNA and CDR2 as YSLEER. CDR3 in DNA: TGCGCCAGCAGCCAACGCCTAGCGGGGGACGCTCACTACGAGCAGTACTTC. Its protein is CASSQRLAGDAHYEQYF.

The CDR3 coding sequence is TGTGCCAGCAGCTCGCGGGGGGCCTGGCATCTTGAGCAGTTCTTC. Encoded protein: CASSSRGAWHLEQFF. V usage is TRBV5-4 and J usage is TRBJ2-1; TRBD2 matches at 8 bases. V trimming: 3 bases; J trimming: 9 bases; junction bases outside the gene matches: 11. The CDR3 consists of 15 residues. The germline V gene encodes CDR1 SGHNT and CDR2 YYREEE (reference sequence).

The chain combines TRBV15 with TRBJ2-3; the match to TRBD1 covers 7 bases. Trimming cost V 11 bases and J 4 bases; bases outside gene matches: 9. CDR3 length: 13 residues. Germline values: CDR1 LNHNV, CDR2 YYDKDF (reference sequence). CDR3 residues: CAVNRGLSDTQYF. CDR3 bases: TGTGCCGTAAACAGGGGCCTCTCAGATACGCAGTATTTT.

The DNA of the CDR3 is TGTGCCAGCACCCCGGGGGGGCCTTATGAGACCCAGTACTTC. Its translation is CASTPGGPYETQYF. This sequence joins TRBV25-1 and TRBJ2-5, with 8 bases aligning to TRBD2. Per germline, CDR1 MGHDK and CDR2 SYGVNS. The CDR3 runs 14 residues. The ends lost 7 bases at V and 5 bases at J; junction bases unmatched: 9.

The chain is built from TRBV28 and TRBJ2-2; 7 bases line up with TRBD2. This CDR3 is built from 16 residues. CDR1 is MDHEN, CDR2 SYDVKM, per germline. J was trimmed by 7 bases and V by 7 bases; bases with no gene match: 15. DNA of the CDR3: TGTGCCAGCACCTTCGGAAGCGGGGCTTGGAGCGGGGAGCTGTTTTTT. It specifies CASTFGSGAWSGELFF.

This chain links TRBV5-1 with TRBJ1-6; 8 nucleotides agree with TRBD1. Trimming took 8 bases from V and 3 from J; bases not matched to a gene: 7. The CDR3 length is 15 residues. Germline CDR1 is SGHRS and CDR2 is YFSETQ. CDR3 nucleotide sequence: TGCGCCAGTAAGGGTACAGGGGGCTATAATTCACCCCTCCACTTT. It translates to CASKGTGGYNSPLHF.

This clone was counted once. The chain couples TRBV6-1 to TRBJ2-5, with D perhaps TRBD2 (5 bases). The ends were cut back, 8 bases at V and 5 bases at J, with 12 bases in the middle. Germline V gives CDR1 MNHNS, CDR2 SASEGT. The CDR3 spans 12 residues. As DNA, the CDR3 is TGTGCCAGCTGCCACGGGGTTGAGACCCAGTACTTC. It is translated as CASCHGVETQYF.

The rearrangement joins TRBV19 to TRBJ2-1; D remains unclear. The germline V gene encodes CDR1 LNHDA and CDR2 SQIVND (reference sequence). The CDR3 contains 15 residues. Trimming took 5 bases from V and 6 from J, leaving 17 bases between them. The CDR3 nucleotides are TGTGCCAGTAGTGCATTTTCTAGAGGAATCAATGAGCAGTTCTTC. Its translation is CASSAFSRGINEQFF. Looking up the rest from reference TRBV19 and TRBJ2-1 gives the full variable domain: DGGITQSPKYLFRKEGQNVTLSCEQNLNHDAMYWYRQDPGQGLRLIYYSQIVNDFQKGDIAEGYSVSREKKESFPLTVTSAQKNPTAFYLCASSAFSRGINEQFFGPGTRLTVL.

In regard to this clone: The junction shows a germline mismatch at one end, possibly a read error. The V and J genes are TRBV6-7 and TRBJ1-6; 10 nucleotides agree with TRBD1. TRBV6-7 is reported as an ORF; its role is uncertain. The CDR3 contains 16 residues. The CDR3 nucleotides are TGTGCCAGCAGTTTGACAGGGGGCAGCTATAATTCACCCCCCCACTTT. This translates into CASSLTGGSYNSPPHF.